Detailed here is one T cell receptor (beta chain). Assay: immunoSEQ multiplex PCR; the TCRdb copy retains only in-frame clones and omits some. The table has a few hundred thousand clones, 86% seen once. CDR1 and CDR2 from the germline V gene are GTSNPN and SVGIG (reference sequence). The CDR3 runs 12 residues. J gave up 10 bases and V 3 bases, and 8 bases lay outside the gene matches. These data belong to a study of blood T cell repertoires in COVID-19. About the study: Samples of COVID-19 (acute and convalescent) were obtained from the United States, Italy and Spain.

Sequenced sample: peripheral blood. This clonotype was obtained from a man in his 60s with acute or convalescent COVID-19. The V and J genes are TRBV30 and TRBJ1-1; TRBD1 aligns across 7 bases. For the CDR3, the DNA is TGTGCCTGGAGCCTAACAGGGGCTGGAGCTTTCTTT. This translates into CAWSLTGAGAFF.